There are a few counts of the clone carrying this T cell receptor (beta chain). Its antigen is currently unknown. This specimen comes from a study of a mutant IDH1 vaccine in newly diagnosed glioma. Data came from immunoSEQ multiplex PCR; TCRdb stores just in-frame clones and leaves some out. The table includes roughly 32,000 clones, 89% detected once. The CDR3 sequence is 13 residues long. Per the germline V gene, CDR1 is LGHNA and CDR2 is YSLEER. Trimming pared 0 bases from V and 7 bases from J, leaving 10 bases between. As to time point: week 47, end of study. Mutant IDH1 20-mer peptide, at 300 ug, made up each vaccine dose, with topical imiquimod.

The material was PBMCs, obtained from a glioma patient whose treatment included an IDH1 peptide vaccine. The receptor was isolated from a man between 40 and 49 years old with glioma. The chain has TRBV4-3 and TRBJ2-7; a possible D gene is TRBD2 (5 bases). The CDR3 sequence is CASSQEGWEEQYF. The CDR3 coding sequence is TGCGCCAGCAGCCAAGAAGGATGGGAGGAGCAGTACTTC.